This TCR beta chain was retrieved from a study of patients and donors after allogeneic stem cell transplantation. TCRdb ran MiXCR on the RT-PCR reads and lists one entry per CDR3 protein. Of some 960,000 distinct CDR3 sequences listed, more than 15% are singletons. V shed 7 bases and J shed 5 bases, with 15 bases lying between them. This CDR3 comprises 13 residues. In germline, CDR1 is MNHEY, CDR2 SMNVEV (reference sequence). This clonotype appeared a few times. The TCR sequence derives from a human donor who was either an allogeneic HSCT recipient or a stem cell or donor lymphocyte infusion donor (not recorded which). It is not recorded whose cells these are; they may come from a transplant donor. Material: blood, either unsorted or a sorted T cell fraction (not recorded which). This rearrangement joins TRBV27 to TRBJ2-7; the D gene is possibly TRBD1 (7 bases). The chain's CDR3 is CASITAGGNEQYF. The DNA for the CDR3 is TGTGCCAGCATCACCGCAGGGGGGAACGAGCAGTACTTC.